Below are 31 T cell receptor beta chains sequenced from a single sample in a study of T-cell reconstitution after alpha-beta-depleted transplantation in children. Unique molecular identifiers were built into the TCRbeta library. TCRdb reprocessed the PCR reads via MiXCR and lists one record per CDR3 protein. The sample contains about 980,000 distinct CDR3 sequences, 25% to 35% of which appear only once. Sequencing was performed on PBMCs, mostly from graft donor cells, taken 360 days after TCRalphabeta/CD19-depleted stem cell transplant. The receptors originated from a boy younger than two who had a stem cell transplant for SCID, so the T cells may come from the graft donor.

V gene TRBV4-2 combines with J gene TRBJ2-7; 8 bases agree with TRBD2. The germline CDR1 and CDR2 sequences are LGHNA and YNFKEQ. J lost 5 bases, V lost 0 bases, and 9 bases had no gene match. This CDR3 has 16 amino acids. This CDR3 reads CASSQEARGARNEQYF. The CDR3, as DNA: TGTGCCAGCAGCCAAGAGGCGCGGGGGGCGCGGAACGAGCAGTACTTC.

The CDR3 bases are TGTGCCAGCAGTCAACGACAGGGCCTAGCTGAAGCTTTCTTT. It encodes CASSQRQGLAEAFF. The chain links TRBV11-2 to TRBJ1-1; TRBD1 agrees at 7 bases. The V gene end was trimmed by 6 bases and the J gene end by 6 bases; junction bases not matched to a gene: 10. The CDR3 totals 14 residues. Per the germline V gene, CDR1 is SGHAT and CDR2 is FQNNGV.

The J gene is TRBJ2-1, the V gene TRBV5-1; D is possibly TRBD1 (5 bases). Trimming pared 3 bases from V and 2 bases from J, leaving 15 bases between. The CDR3 totals 16 residues. Germline lookup yields CDR1 SGHRS and CDR2 YFSETQ. CDR3 sequence (DNA): TGCGCCAGCAGCTCTCAGACAGCTTCGACCTACAATGAGCAGTTCTTC. Residues: CASSSQTASTYNEQFF.

The sample holds a few counts of this clonotype. The chain combines TRBV27 with TRBJ2-2; either TRBD1 or TRBD2 may fit D (6 bases each). The CDR3 loop spans 15 amino acids. Germline-derived CDR1 and CDR2 are MNHEY and SMNVEV (reference sequence). Trimming shortened V by 3 bases and J by 7 bases, and 15 bases separated the two germline ends. CDR3 nucleotide sequence: TGTGCCAGCAGTTTTTGGCCGGGGGCCCTCGGGGAGCTGTTTTTT. It yields the protein CASSFWPGALGELFF.

The genes are TRBV4-3 and TRBJ1-5; D not certain. This CDR3 comprises 15 residues. CDR1 and CDR2 (germline): LGHNA, YSLEER. Between the trimmed V and J ends, which lost 1 base and 2 bases, there was a span of 9 bases. The CDR3 is CASSQGWAGNQPQHF. CDR3 DNA sequence: TGCGCCAGCAGCCAAGGTTGGGCAGGCAATCAGCCCCAGCATTTT.

The chain has TRBV7-3 and TRBJ2-1; 11 nucleotides agree with TRBD2. The length of the CDR3 is 18 residues. Losses at the gene ends were 4 bases for V and 0 bases for J; bases not matched to a gene: 8. CDR1 is SGHTA, CDR2 FQGTGA, per germline. CDR3 nucleotides: TGTGCCAGCAGCTCCGGACTAGCGGGTCGCCCCTCCTACAATGAGCAGTTCTTC. Translated: CASSSGLAGRPSYNEQFF.

The chain has TRBV5-1 and TRBJ2-7; D possibly corresponds to TRBD2 (6 bases). Trimming pared 4 bases from V and 6 bases from J, leaving 11 bases between. The V gene's germline CDR1 is SGHRS and CDR2 YFSETQ. The CDR3 sequence is 12 residues long. The CDR3 DNA reads TGCGCCAGCAGCGGGAGGCAGGGCGAGCAGTACTTC. Amino acid sequence: CASSGRQGEQYF.

The CDR3 coding sequence is TGTGCCATCAGTGACGCCAGGGGCAAATTGAACCTCCACTTT. This sequence encodes CAISDARGKLNLHF. This sequence joins TRBV10-3 and TRBJ1-6; TRBD1 might be the D (6 bases). V gave up 3 bases and J gave up 15 bases, with 18 bases separating them. From germline, CDR1 is ENHRY and CDR2 SYGVKD. This CDR3 comprises 14 residues.

This clonotype has only a few counts. The DNA for the CDR3 is TGCGCCAGCAGCCAAGTAACTAGCGGGTTCCCCTACGAGCAGTACTTC. Amino acid sequence: CASSQVTSGFPYEQYF. The chain carries TRBV4-1 and TRBJ2-7; TRBD2 agrees at 9 bases. Germline CDR1 and CDR2: MGHRA and YSYEKL. V lost 1 base, J lost 2 bases, and 6 bases stayed unmatched. This CDR3 comprises 16 residues.

This clonotype was seen a few times. The chain carries TRBV20-1 and TRBJ1-2; D gene uncertain. CDR3 length equals 12 residues. V lost 0 bases, J lost 4 bases, and 6 bases lay in between. Germline CDR1 DFQATT, CDR2 SNEGSKA (reference sequence). DNA of the CDR3: TGCAGTGCTAGAGATCTGCCCTATGGCTACACCTTC. Translating it yields CSARDLPYGYTF.

The J gene is TRBJ1-1, the V gene TRBV20-1; tentative D call: TRBD1 (6 bases). V lost 1 base and J 0 bases, leaving 12 bases between the germline ends. Per the germline V gene, CDR1 is DFQATT and CDR2 is SNEGSKA (reference sequence). CDR3 length: 15 residues. CDR3 in DNA: TGCAGTGCTAGAGTAGGGGGGGCTTTGAACACTGAAGCTTTCTTT. It is translated as CSARVGGALNTEAFF.

This clonotype has only a few counts. The V call is TRBV12-3 or TRBV12-4, the J call TRBJ2-1; D may be TRBD2 (7 bases). V gave up 3 bases and J gave up 6 bases, with 15 bases separating them. The CDR3 consists of 15 residues. In nucleotides, the CDR3 is TGTGCCAGCAGTTTTTTAGGGGGGGTAGGCAATGAGCAGTTCTTC. This gives the protein CASSFLGGVGNEQFF.

This rearrangement joins TRBV4-1 to TRBJ1-1; a possible D gene is TRBD1 (5 bases). V was cut by 6 bases and J by 3 bases, with 14 bases left in between. The CDR3 length is 14 residues. CDR1 is MGHRA and CDR2 is YSYEKL in the germline V gene. In DNA form, the CDR3 reads TGCGCCAGCAGAGGCAGGGCAGGGTACACTGAAGCTTTCTTT. It specifies CASRGRAGYTEAFF.

In its sample, this clonotype was seen a few times. The gene calls are TRBV6-1 and TRBJ2-2, with D hard to call. The CDR3 extends over 14 amino acids. The V gene lost 6 bases and the J gene lost 7 bases, with 15 bases spanning the gap. Germline assignment: CDR1 MNHNS and CDR2 SASEGT. The CDR3 reads CASRLTQKSGELFF. In DNA, the CDR3 is TGTGCCAGCAGGCTGACTCAGAAGAGCGGGGAGCTGTTTTTT.

V and J are TRBV3-1 and TRBJ2-5; D is ambiguous. CDR1 and CDR2 (germline): LGHDT, YNNKEL (reference sequence). V was shortened by 0 bases and J by 1 base, with 6 bases between the two germline ends. The CDR3 is made up of 14 amino acids. The CDR3 nucleotides read TGTGCCAGCAGCCAAGAGTACTCCCAAGAGACCCAGTACTTC. This encodes CASSQEYSQETQYF.

V is TRBV3-1 and J is TRBJ1-5; no clear D. Deletions cut 0 bases from V and 4 bases from J, with 7 bases between. Germline V CDR1 and CDR2: LGHDT, YNNKEL (reference sequence). CDR3 length equals 14 residues. The CDR3 bases are TGTGCCAGCAGCCAAGAGGCAGTTAATCAGCCCCAGCATTTT. Amino acids: CASSQEAVNQPQHF.

This clonotype was counted only a few times. The chain has TRBV12-3 or TRBV12-4 and TRBJ2-2, with 7 positions matching TRBD2. J gave up 5 bases and V 6 bases, and 9 bases lay outside the gene matches. The CDR3 is 15 residues long. Here the CDR3 reads CASRSDWGGTGELFF. The CDR3 bases are TGTGCCAGCAGGTCGGACTGGGGGGGTACCGGGGAGCTGTTTTTT.

J is TRBJ2-1 and V is TRBV5-1; TRBD1 or TRBD2 may be the D gene (6 bases each). Between the trimmed V and J ends, which lost 2 bases and 10 bases, there was a span of 13 bases. Germline V CDR1 and CDR2: SGHRS, YFSETQ. This CDR3 comprises 13 residues. The CDR3 DNA sequence: TGCGCCAGCAGCTTCCGGGGGCCCGGCGAGCAGTTCTTC. Amino acids: CASSFRGPGEQFF.

This clonotype showed up just a few times. The V call is TRBV5-1, the J call TRBJ1-1, with unresolved D. Deletions cut 0 bases from V and 5 bases from J, with 11 bases between. This CDR3 spans 14 amino acids. Germline CDR1 is SGHRS and CDR2 is YFSETQ. The DNA for the CDR3 is TGCGCCAGCAGCTTGGTAACTCTGGGGACTGAAGCTTTCTTT. Translated, it gives CASSLVTLGTEAFF. The whole variable domain, remainder taken from reference TRBV5-1 and TRBJ1-1, is KAGVTQTPRYLIKTRGQQVTLSCSPISGHRSVSWYQQTPGQGLQFLFEYFSETQRNKGNFPGRFSGRQFSNSRSEMNVSTLELGDSALYLCASSLVTLGTEAFFGQGTRLTVV.

The chain carries TRBV6-2 or TRBV6-3 and TRBJ2-1, with 10 bases matching TRBD2. Germline lookup yields CDR1 MNHEY and CDR2 SVGEGT. The CDR3 consists of 19 residues. Unmatched junction bases numbered 13, after V lost 0 bases and J lost 5 bases. DNA for the CDR3: TGTGCCAGCAGTTACTCGATCCAGGCTAGCGGGGGCTATCACAATGAGCAGTTCTTC. Its protein is CASSYSIQASGGYHNEQFF.

This clonotype was detected only a few times. This chain links TRBV6-2 or TRBV6-3 with TRBJ2-4; D possibly corresponds to TRBD2 (6 bases). Germline CDR1 is MNHEY and CDR2 is SVGEGT. Deletions cut 2 bases from V and 5 bases from J, with 13 bases between. The CDR3 runs to 15 residues. Here the CDR3 reads CASSYGGYKQNIQYF. Written as DNA, the CDR3 is TGTGCCAGCAGTTACGGGGGGTATAAGCAAAACATTCAGTACTTC.

This clonotype was seen more than once but under ten times. The chain is built from TRBV4-2 and TRBJ1-4; no reliable D call. The germline V gene encodes CDR1 LGHNA and CDR2 YNFKEQ. The CDR3 runs 18 residues. Trimming shortened V by 0 bases and J by 0 bases, and 14 bases separated the two germline ends. The CDR3 is CASSQDPAGSATNEKLFF. CDR3 nucleotide sequence: TGTGCCAGCAGCCAAGATCCCGCTGGAAGCGCAACTAATGAAAAACTGTTTTTT.

This clonotype was observed a handful of times. The rearrangement joins TRBV12-3 or TRBV12-4 to TRBJ2-5, with D maybe TRBD2 (7 bases). CDR3 length equals 15 residues. V lost 3 bases and J 2 bases, leaving 13 bases between the germline ends. The DNA of the CDR3 is TGTGCCAGCAGTTTTGGGGGGGCAGGGCAAGAGACCCAGTACTTC. Translation: CASSFGGAGQETQYF.

This clonotype was seen a handful of times. The chain combines TRBV20-1 with TRBJ2-7; D tentatively reads TRBD1 or TRBD2 (5 bases each). This CDR3 has 15 amino acids. V was cut by 2 bases and J by 6 bases, with 20 bases left in between. Per germline, CDR1 DFQATT and CDR2 SNEGSKA (reference sequence). CDR3 in amino acids: CSARNRDAFPFEQYF. The CDR3 coding sequence is TGCAGTGCTAGAAACCGGGACGCGTTTCCCTTCGAGCAGTACTTC.

This CDR3 is CASSRSTPGTGHTDTQYF. For the CDR3, the DNA is TGTGCCAGCAGTCGCTCCACACCCGGGACAGGGCACACAGATACGCAGTATTTT. This chain joins TRBV6-1 and TRBJ2-3; TRBD1 aligns across 9 bases. V dropped 5 bases and J dropped 2; count of bases not matched to a gene: 14. From germline, CDR1 is MNHNS and CDR2 SASEGT. This CDR3 has 18 amino acids.

This clonotype turned up a few times. The V call is TRBV7-2, the J call TRBJ2-1, with a tentative D call TRBD1 (5 bases). The CDR3 totals 16 residues. Trimming removed 7 bases at V and 3 bases at J, with 19 bases between. Germline loops: CDR1 SGHTA, CDR2 FQGNSA. The CDR3 DNA reads as TGTGCCAGCAACGCAGCACAGGCCCGCGACTACAATGAGCAGTTCTTC. Encoded protein: CASNAAQARDYNEQFF.

The rearrangement links TRBV7-6 to TRBJ2-7, with TRBD1 matching 12 bases. Germline assignment: CDR1 SGHVS and CDR2 FNYEAQ. CDR3 length: 16 amino acids. Trimming took 2 bases from V and 5 from J; bases not matched to a gene: 7. CDR3 in DNA: TGTGCCAGCAGCTTAAGGGCCGGGACAGGGGGCGACGAGCAGTACTTC. Encoded protein: CASSLRAGTGGDEQYF.

The V gene is TRBV11-2, the J gene TRBJ1-4; the D gene is possibly TRBD1 (6 bases). From germline, CDR1 is SGHAT and CDR2 FQNNGV. The CDR3 is 18 amino acids. The germline V and J ends were trimmed by 1 base and 0 bases, with 15 bases remaining between them. CDR3 sequence reads: CASSLGPIGGATNEKLFF. CDR3 DNA: TGTGCCAGCAGCTTAGGTCCGATAGGGGGGGCAACTAATGAAAAACTGTTTTTT.

The sample holds a few counts of this clonotype. The gene calls are TRBV15 and TRBJ1-5; no clear D gene. In germline, CDR1 is LNHNV, CDR2 YYDKDF (reference sequence). The V and J ends lost 0 bases and 6 bases respectively, with 3 bases between them. The CDR3 length is 12 residues. As DNA, the CDR3 is TGTGCCACCAGCAGAGATCGTCAGCCCCAGCATTTT. This codes for CATSRDRQPQHF. Complete variable domain (other parts from reference TRBV15 and TRBJ1-5): DAMVIQNPRYQVTQFGKPVTLSCSQTLNHNVMYWYQQKSSQAPKLLFHYYDKDFNNEADTPDNFQSRRPNTSFCFLDIRSPGLGDTAMYLCATSRDRQPQHFGDGTRLSIL.

CDR3 in amino acids: CSASWRGGWETQYF. The DNA of the CDR3 is TGCAGTGCTAGTTGGAGAGGGGGCTGGGAGACCCAGTACTTC. The chain carries TRBV20-1 and TRBJ2-5, with 7 bases identical to TRBD1. The CDR3 is 14 amino acids. J was trimmed by 5 bases and V by 3 bases; bases with no gene match: 9. Germline CDR1 DFQATT, CDR2 SNEGSKA (reference sequence).

The gene calls are TRBV12-3 or TRBV12-4 and TRBJ2-2, with 7 bases lining up with TRBD1. Trimming at V came to 6 bases and at J to 4 bases, leaving 8 bases not matched to a gene. The CDR3 extends over 15 amino acids. Written as DNA, the CDR3 is TGTGCCAGCAGGACGGACAGGCCCCGCACCGGGGAGCTGTTTTTT. Protein sequence: CASRTDRPRTGELFF.